The 8 T cell receptor beta chains below come from one sample, sequenced in a study of T-cell memory formation after mild COVID-19. MiXCR, applied by TCRdb to the 5' RACE reads, yields one record per CDR3 protein. Of just over 400,000 distinct CDR3 sequences listed, 20% to 30% are singletons. Sequences were obtained from PBMCs or a T cell subset sorted from them (not recorded which). All receptors derive from an adult woman who had mild COVID-19 (a few samples of this study predate the infection). Cell type and time point are not known.

This chain links TRBV4-1 with TRBJ2-7, with D perhaps matching TRBD2 (5 bases). CDR1 is MGHRA and CDR2 is YSYEKL in the germline V gene. This CDR3 is 14 amino acids long. Trimming shortened V by 0 bases and J by 3 bases, and 9 bases separated the two germline ends. This chain's CDR3 is CASSQDSGYYEQYF. The CDR3 DNA is TGCGCCAGCAGCCAAGATTCGGGGTACTACGAGCAGTACTTC.

This clonotype was seen a handful of times. This chain uses TRBV3-1 with TRBJ2-5; TRBD2 matches at 7 bases. This CDR3 is 15 amino acids long. Germline loops: CDR1 LGHDT, CDR2 YNNKEL (reference sequence). V dropped 4 bases and J dropped 4; count of bases not matched to a gene: 9. The CDR3 bases are TGTGCCAGCAGCCTCCGGACTAGTGGGAGAGAGACCCAGTACTTC. It yields the protein CASSLRTSGRETQYF.

This clonotype was detected only a few times. The V gene is TRBV20-1, the J gene TRBJ1-6; 7 bases line up with TRBD1. Germline assignment: CDR1 DFQATT and CDR2 SNEGSKA (reference sequence). The length of the CDR3 is 16 residues. V shed 5 bases and J 6 bases; nucleotides not matched to a gene: 13. The CDR3, as DNA: TGCAGTGCTCGGGATCACAGGGGAGGGGGTAATTCACCCCTCCACTTT. This gives the protein CSARDHRGGGNSPLHF.

This chain joins TRBV19 and TRBJ1-3, with 7 bases matching TRBD1. This CDR3 spans 15 amino acids. The V and J ends lost 4 bases and 4 bases, in that order; junction bases with no gene match: 7. The germline gives CDR1 LNHDA, CDR2 SQIVND (reference sequence). CDR3 in DNA: TGTGCCAGTAGTACCCCCACAGGGGCGGGAAACACCATATATTTT. Translating gives CASSTPTGAGNTIYF.

This clonotype was seen a handful of times. The chain uses TRBV4-1 and TRBJ1-2, with D possibly TRBD1 on 6 matching bases. V was pared by 1 base and J by 8 bases, with 14 bases between. The CDR3 totals 14 residues. Germline V CDR1 and CDR2: MGHRA, YSYEKL. This CDR3 reads CASSQAFTGPGYTF. Here the CDR3 DNA reads TGCGCCAGCAGCCAAGCCTTCACAGGGCCAGGCTACACCTTC.

The sample holds a few counts of this clonotype. The CDR3 loop reads CASSGQGREKLFF. The CDR3 bases are TGTGCCAGCAGCGGACAGGGTCGTGAAAAACTGTTTTTT. The chain uses TRBV7-2 and TRBJ1-4, with TRBD1 matching 8 bases. CDR1 and CDR2 (germline): SGHTA, FQGNSA. The CDR3 sequence is 13 residues long. V shed 5 bases and J 7 bases; nucleotides not matched to a gene: 3. The whole variable domain, filled in from reference TRBV7-2 and TRBJ1-4, reads GAGVSQSPSNKVTEKGKDVELRCDPISGHTALYWYRQSLGQGLEFLIYFQGNSAPDKSGLPSDRFSAERTGGSVSTLTIQRTQQEDSAVYLCASSGQGREKLFFGSGTQLSVL.

This clonotype has more than one count but fewer than ten. V usage is TRBV12-3 or TRBV12-4 and J usage is TRBJ2-1; 7 nucleotides agree with TRBD1. After removal of 5 bases from V and 5 bases from J, the junction contained 3 bases not matched to a gene. The CDR3 is 13 residues long. This chain's CDR3 is CASSPDRDNEQFF. The CDR3 DNA is TGTGCCAGCAGTCCCGACAGGGACAATGAGCAGTTCTTC.

The chain's CDR3 is CASSIWDNTGELFF. As DNA, the CDR3 is TGTGCCAGCAGTATTTGGGATAACACCGGGGAGCTGTTTTTT. The chain links TRBV7-9 to TRBJ2-2; D ambiguous. CDR1 and CDR2 (germline): SEHNR, FQNEAQ (reference sequence). V gave up 6 bases and J gave up 2 bases, with 10 bases separating them. CDR3 length equals 14 residues.